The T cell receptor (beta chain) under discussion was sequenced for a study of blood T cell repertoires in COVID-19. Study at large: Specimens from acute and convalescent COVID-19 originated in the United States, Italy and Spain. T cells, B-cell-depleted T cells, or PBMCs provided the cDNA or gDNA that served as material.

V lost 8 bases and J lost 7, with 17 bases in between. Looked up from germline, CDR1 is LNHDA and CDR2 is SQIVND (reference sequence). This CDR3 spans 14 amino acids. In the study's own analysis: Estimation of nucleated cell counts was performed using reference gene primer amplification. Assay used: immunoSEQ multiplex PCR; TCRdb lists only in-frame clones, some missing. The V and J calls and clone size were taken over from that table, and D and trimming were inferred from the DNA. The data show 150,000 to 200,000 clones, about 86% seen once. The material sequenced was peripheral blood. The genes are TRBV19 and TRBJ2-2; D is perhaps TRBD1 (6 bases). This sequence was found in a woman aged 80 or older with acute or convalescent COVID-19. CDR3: CASSIRGADGELFF. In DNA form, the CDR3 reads TGTGCCAGTTCTATCAGGGGCGCAGACGGGGAGCTGTTTTTT.